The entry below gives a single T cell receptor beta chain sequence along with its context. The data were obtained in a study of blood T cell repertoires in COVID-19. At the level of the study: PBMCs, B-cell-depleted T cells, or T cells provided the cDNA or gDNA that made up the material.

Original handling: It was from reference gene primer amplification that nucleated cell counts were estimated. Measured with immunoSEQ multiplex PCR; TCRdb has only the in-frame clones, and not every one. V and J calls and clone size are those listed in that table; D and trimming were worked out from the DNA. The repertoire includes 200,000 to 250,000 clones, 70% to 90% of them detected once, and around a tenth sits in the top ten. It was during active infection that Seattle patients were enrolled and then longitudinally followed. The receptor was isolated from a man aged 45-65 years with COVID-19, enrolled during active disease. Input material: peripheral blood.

As DNA, the CDR3 is TGTGCCAGCAGCTCCTCCTCGGGGGAGACCCAGTACTTC. This sequence encodes CASSSSSGETQYF. The V gene is TRBV5-6, the J gene TRBJ2-5; D is perhaps TRBD2 (5 bases). CDR3 length: 13 residues. Germline V gene lookup returns CDR1 SGHDT and CDR2 YYEEEE. V was clipped by 3 bases and J by 5 bases, with 11 bases between them.